Each of the 27 T cell receptor beta chains below was sequenced from the same sample in a study of OX40 agonist ivuxolimab in advanced cancers. The method was immunoSEQ multiplex PCR; TCRdb's version includes in-frame clones alone and lacks a portion of them. The table shows some 66,000 clones, with 75% to 90% occurring only once. The sequencing here drew on CD4+ or CD8+ T cells sorted from blood, taken in a trial of the OX40 agonist ivuxolimab. These receptors all come from an adult with an advanced solid tumor such as melanoma, head and neck, liver or kidney cancer.

The V and J genes are TRBV6-5 and TRBJ2-7; D unresolved. The CDR3 runs to 11 residues. The V end lost 2 bases, the J end lost 7 bases, and 6 bases lay between the germline ends. Germline-derived CDR1 and CDR2 are MNHEY and SVGAGI. CDR3 sequence reads: CASSYGREQYF. Written as DNA, the CDR3 is TGTGCCAGCAGTTACGGGCGGGAGCAGTACTTC.

The V and J genes are TRBV6-1 and TRBJ2-5; possible D gene TRBD1, 6 bases. Germline V gives CDR1 MNHNS, CDR2 SASEGT. V was pared by 6 bases and J by 1 base, with 12 bases between. CDR3 size: 14 residues. The chain's CDR3 is CASRVGGSQETQYF. In DNA, the CDR3 is TGTGCCAGCAGGGTAGGGGGTAGCCAAGAGACCCAGTACTTC.

The rearrangement uses TRBV5-1 and TRBJ2-5; weak D call: TRBD1 (6 bases). CDR3 length: 15 residues. V lost 4 bases, J lost 1 base, and 14 bases lay in between. CDR1 is SGHRS, CDR2 YFSETQ, per germline. The CDR3 nucleotides read TGCGCCAGCAGCAGTGGACAGACCTCCCAAGAGACCCAGTACTTC. Its translation is CASSSGQTSQETQYF.

As regards this clone: Mismatch with germline at one junction end may stem from a read error. V gene TRBV6-5 combines with J gene TRBJ1-1; 9 bases map to TRBD1. The CDR3 consists of 15 residues. Germline loops: CDR1 MNHEY, CDR2 SVGAGI. The CDR3 nucleotides are TGTGCCAGCAGTTACGGGACAGGGCTGAAGACTGAAGCTTTCTTT. As protein: CASSYGTGLKTEAFF.

The rearrangement uses TRBV7-6 and TRBJ1-5; 7 nucleotides agree with TRBD1. V shed 2 bases, J shed 1 base, and the junction held 2 bases outside the gene matches. The germline V gene has CDR1 SGHVS and CDR2 FNYEAQ. This CDR3 comprises 15 residues. CDR3 sequence: CASSLRQGSNQPQHF. CDR3 bases: TGTGCCAGCAGCTTACGACAGGGCAGCAATCAGCCCCAGCATTTT.

The table lists this clone with a count of one. The chain recombines TRBV30 with TRBJ2-7; D not certain. Germline V gives CDR1 GTSNPN, CDR2 SVGIG (reference sequence). Deletions cut 2 bases from V and 2 bases from J, with 7 bases between. The CDR3 has 12 amino acids. The CDR3 loop is CAWSYMAYEQYF. The CDR3 nucleotides read TGTGCCTGGAGTTATATGGCCTACGAGCAGTACTTC.

This clone was counted between two and nine times. The same CDR3 also results from other DNA sequences found in this sample. The chain is built from TRBV6-5 and TRBJ1-2; maybe TRBD1 (6 bases). This CDR3 spans 13 amino acids. The germline V and J ends were trimmed by 5 bases and 5 bases, with 12 bases remaining between them. Germline CDR1 reads MNHEY; CDR2 reads SVGAGI. The CDR3 DNA reads TGTGCCAGCAGTGACCAGGGGACGTATGGCTACACCTTC. Its translation: CASSDQGTYGYTF.

The V and J genes are TRBV5-8 and TRBJ2-3, with D hard to call. Trimming pared 0 bases from V and 0 bases from J, leaving 8 bases between. From germline, CDR1 is SGHTS and CDR2 YDEGEE. CDR3 length: 15 residues. The CDR3 spells CASSLGRRSTDTQYF. The CDR3 DNA follows: TGTGCCAGCAGCTTGGGTAGGAGAAGCACAGATACGCAGTATTTT.

The chain recombines TRBV28 with TRBJ2-7; the D is unclear. CDR1 and CDR2 (germline): MDHEN, SYDVKM. V was pared by 7 bases and J by 0 bases, with 7 bases between. The CDR3 runs to 12 residues. The CDR3 coding sequence is TGTGCCAGCACTTCCAACTCCTACGAGCAGTACTTC. Encoded protein: CASTSNSYEQYF. Full variable domain (rest looked up from reference TRBV28 and TRBJ2-7): DVKVTQSSRYLVKRTGEKVFLECVQDMDHENMFWYRQDPGLGLRLIYFSYDVKMKEKGDIPEGYSVSREKKERFSLILESASTNQTSMYLCASTSNSYEQYFGPGTRLTVT.

The gene calls are TRBV21-1 and TRBJ2-1; TRBD1, the table's D call, was not compared with the DNA. TRBV21-1 is labeled a pseudogene. The CDR3 runs to 19 residues. CDR3 region: CASSKPWTGGLLKRDEQFF. CDR3 nucleotide sequence: TGTGCCAGCAGCAAACCGTGGACAGGGGGCCTTCTAAAACGGGATGAGCAGTTCTTC.

This clone showed up just a few times. The V gene is TRBV30, the J gene TRBJ1-1; perhaps TRBD1 as D (5 bases). V lost 4 bases and J lost 12, with 18 bases in between. CDR1 is GTSNPN and CDR2 is SVGIG in the germline V gene (reference sequence). This CDR3 comprises 12 residues. The CDR3, as DNA: TGTGCCTGGACCCGAAGGCAGGGCGGGACTTTCTTT. The encoded protein is CAWTRRQGGTFF.

The table lists this clone with a count of one. The genes are TRBV5-4 and TRBJ2-3; D possibly corresponds to TRBD1 (5 bases). Per germline, CDR1 SGHNT and CDR2 YYREEE (reference sequence). Trimming stripped 4 bases from V and 12 bases from J, with 15 bases between. The CDR3 totals 12 residues. The CDR3 reads CASSHRTQLQYF. CDR3 DNA sequence: TGTGCCAGCAGCCACCGGACACAATTACAGTATTTT.

The chain joins TRBV7-6 to TRBJ2-7; 9 bases are a match to TRBD2. The J segment lost 3 bases and the V segment lost 5 bases, leaving 8 bases of the junction unmatched. Looked up from germline, CDR1 is SGHVS and CDR2 is FNYEAQ. The CDR3 contains 15 residues. The CDR3: CASSPQASGNYEQYF. As DNA, the CDR3 is TGTGCCAGCAGCCCCCAGGCTAGCGGGAACTACGAGCAGTACTTC.

The chain uses TRBV19 and TRBJ2-5, with 13 bases aligning to TRBD2. The CDR3 extends over 16 amino acids. The ends lost 5 bases at V and 5 bases at J; junction bases unmatched: 8. Germline CDR1 LNHDA, CDR2 SQIVND (reference sequence). This chain's CDR3 is CASSLQTSGGIETQYF. For the CDR3, the DNA is TGTGCCAGTAGTCTACAGACTAGCGGGGGGATTGAGACCCAGTACTTC.

The V gene is TRBV6-1, the J gene TRBJ1-3; 7 nucleotides agree with TRBD1. CDR1 is MNHNS and CDR2 is SASEGT in the germline V gene. V lost 3 bases, J lost 3 bases, and 5 bases stayed unmatched. The CDR3 contains 15 residues. The CDR3: CASSDKGQDGNTIYF. In nucleotides, the CDR3 is TGTGCCAGCAGTGATAAAGGACAGGATGGAAACACCATATATTTT.

This sequence joins TRBV6-4 and TRBJ2-1, with 9 nucleotides matching TRBD2. V trimming: 8 bases; J trimming: 11 bases; junction bases outside the gene matches: 10. Germline assignment: CDR1 MRHNA and CDR2 SNTAGT. The CDR3 length is 13 residues. Here the CDR3 reads CASGSLAGAKQFF. The CDR3 DNA reads as TGTGCCAGCGGGTCGTTAGCGGGAGCCAAGCAGTTCTTC.

V usage is TRBV6-4 and J usage is TRBJ1-2; TRBD1 aligns across 8 bases. V shed 6 bases, J shed 4 bases, and the junction held 10 bases outside the gene matches. Germline loops: CDR1 MRHNA, CDR2 SNTAGT. The CDR3 has 15 residues. The CDR3 loop is CASSHGQGSPYGYTF. The CDR3 DNA follows: TGTGCCAGCAGCCACGGACAGGGAAGCCCCTATGGCTACACCTTC.

This clone has more than one count but fewer than ten. The V and J genes are TRBV27 and TRBJ1-2, with D possibly being TRBD1 (5 bases). V lost 5 bases and J 5 bases, leaving 21 bases between the germline ends. CDR3 length equals 16 residues. CDR1 is MNHEY and CDR2 is SMNVEV in the germline V gene (reference sequence). This CDR3 reads CASSPTAGTAWYGYTF. CDR3 DNA: TGTGCCAGCAGTCCCACCGCCGGGACTGCCTGGTATGGCTACACCTTC.

The table lists this clone with a few counts. The V gene is TRBV10-3, the J gene TRBJ2-7; D may correspond to TRBD1 or TRBD2 (5 bases each). CDR1 is ENHRY and CDR2 is SYGVKD in the germline V gene. V was clipped by 7 bases and J by 1 base, with 14 bases between them. The CDR3 is 14 amino acids. This chain's CDR3 is CAIKGDEGSYEQYF. DNA of the CDR3: TGTGCCATCAAAGGGGACGAGGGTTCCTACGAGCAGTACTTC.

DNA for the CDR3: TGTGCCAGCAGTAAGGGGGACTCGGCCTATGGCTACACCTTC. This translates into CASSKGDSAYGYTF. The chain employs TRBV11-2 and TRBJ1-2; the D gene is possibly TRBD1 (6 bases). V was trimmed by 6 bases and J by 4 bases, leaving 15 bases between them. The germline CDR1 and CDR2 sequences are SGHAT and FQNNGV. This CDR3 has 14 residues. Full variable domain (rest looked up from reference TRBV11-2 and TRBJ1-2): EAGVAQSPRYKIIEKRQSVAFWCNPISGHATLYWYQQILGQGPKLLIQFQNNGVVDDSQLPKDRFSAERLKGVDSTLKIQPAKLEDSAVYLCASSKGDSAYGYTFGSGTRLTVV.

This clone was counted between two and nine times. This chain joins TRBV19 and TRBJ2-2; D may be TRBD2 (5 bases). The germline V and J ends were trimmed by 5 bases and 0 bases, with 7 bases remaining between them. Per the germline V gene, CDR1 is LNHDA and CDR2 is SQIVND (reference sequence). CDR3 size: 14 residues. DNA for the CDR3: TGTGCCAGTAGTCTAGCAGCGAACACCGGGGAGCTGTTTTTT. Protein: CASSLAANTGELFF.

The chain joins TRBV5-1 to TRBJ1-2; D is uncertain. The CDR3 contains 16 residues. The V gene's germline CDR1 is SGHRS and CDR2 YFSETQ. Trimming shortened V by 0 bases and J by 2 bases, and 14 bases separated the two germline ends. The CDR3 loop is CASSLGAGEPNYGYTF. In DNA form, the CDR3 reads TGCGCCAGCAGCTTGGGGGCCGGGGAGCCCAACTATGGCTACACCTTC.

The rearrangement links TRBV5-1 to TRBJ1-4; D is possibly TRBD1 (5 bases). Germline V gives CDR1 SGHRS, CDR2 YFSETQ. CDR3 length equals 15 residues. Trimming left V 4 bases short and J 2 bases short, with 12 bases between. The CDR3 DNA is TGCGCCAGCAGCCCCACGGGGGGGACTAATGAAAAACTGTTTTTT. This gives the protein CASSPTGGTNEKLFF.

The chain combines TRBV27 with TRBJ2-1; 14 bases fit TRBD2. This CDR3 has 16 residues. In germline, CDR1 is MNHEY, CDR2 SMNVEV (reference sequence). The trim removed 3 bases at V and 7 bases at J, leaving 5 bases unmatched. CDR3 coding DNA: TGTGCCAGCAGTTTCCCGGGACTAGCGGGAGCAAATGAGCAGTTCTTC. Translating gives CASSFPGLAGANEQFF.

The gene calls are TRBV7-2 and TRBJ2-1; 7 bases are shared with TRBD1. Germline CDR1 and CDR2: SGHTA and FQGNSA. The CDR3 contains 13 residues. V lost 5 bases and J lost 5; bases outside the gene matches: 3. This chain's CDR3 is CASSRDSHNEQFF. Written as DNA, the CDR3 is TGTGCCAGCAGCCGGGACAGCCACAATGAGCAGTTCTTC. The full variable domain, its missing parts supplied by reference TRBV7-2 and TRBJ2-1, is GAGVSQSPSNKVTEKGKDVELRCDPISGHTALYWYRQSLGQGLEFLIYFQGNSAPDKSGLPSDRFSAERTGGSVSTLTIQRTQQEDSAVYLCASSRDSHNEQFFGPGTRLTVL.

The J gene is TRBJ2-1, the V gene TRBV19; tentatively, D is TRBD1 (5 bases). The germline gives CDR1 LNHDA, CDR2 SQIVND (reference sequence). The CDR3 runs 16 residues. The V and J ends lost 3 bases and 0 bases respectively, with 12 bases between them. The CDR3 bases are TGTGCCAGTAGTATCCCAGGGTTTGGCTCCTACAATGAGCAGTTCTTC. Encoded protein: CASSIPGFGSYNEQFF.

The chain combines TRBV27 with TRBJ1-6; D is unclear. The V end was cut by 3 bases, the J end by 10 bases, with 22 bases between. CDR3 length: 17 residues. Germline V CDR1 and CDR2: MNHEY, SMNVEV (reference sequence). The CDR3 spells CASSLDRGVTRESPLHF. For the CDR3, the DNA is TGTGCCAGCAGTTTGGACCGCGGGGTTACTCGGGAGTCACCCCTCCACTTT.